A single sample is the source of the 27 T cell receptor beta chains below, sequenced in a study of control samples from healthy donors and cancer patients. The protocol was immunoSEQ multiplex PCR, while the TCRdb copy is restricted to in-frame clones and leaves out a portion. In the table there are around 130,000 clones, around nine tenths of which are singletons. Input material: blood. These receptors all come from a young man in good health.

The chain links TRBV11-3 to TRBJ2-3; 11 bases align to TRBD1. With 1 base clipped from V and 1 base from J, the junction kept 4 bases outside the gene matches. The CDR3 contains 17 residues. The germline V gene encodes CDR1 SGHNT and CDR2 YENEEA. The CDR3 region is CASSLGTGGRGTDTQYF. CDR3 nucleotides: TGTGCCAGCAGCTTAGGGACAGGGGGCCGGGGCACAGATACGCAGTATTTT.

The CDR3 protein is CASSGEYFHGYTF. CDR3 sequence (DNA): TGTGCCAGCAGTGGGGAGTATTTCCATGGCTACACCTTC. The chain has TRBV2 and TRBJ1-2; D gene unclear. The CDR3 is 13 residues long. The V and J ends lost 4 bases and 6 bases respectively, with 12 bases between them. The germline V gene has CDR1 SNHLY and CDR2 FYNNEI.

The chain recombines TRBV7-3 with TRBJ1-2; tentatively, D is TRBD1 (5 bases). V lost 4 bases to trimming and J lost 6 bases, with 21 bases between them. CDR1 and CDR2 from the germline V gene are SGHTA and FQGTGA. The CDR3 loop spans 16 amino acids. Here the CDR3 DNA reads TGTGCCAGCAGCTCAGGTCCGGCGGGGGTAGGCCATGGCTACACCTTC. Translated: CASSSGPAGVGHGYTF.

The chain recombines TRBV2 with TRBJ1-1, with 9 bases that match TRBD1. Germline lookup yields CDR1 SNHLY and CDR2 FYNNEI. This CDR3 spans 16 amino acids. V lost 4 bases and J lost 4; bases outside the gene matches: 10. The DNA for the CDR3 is TGTGCCAGCAGTGGGGACAGGGCTATCGGAGGCACTGAAGCTTTCTTT. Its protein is CASSGDRAIGGTEAFF.

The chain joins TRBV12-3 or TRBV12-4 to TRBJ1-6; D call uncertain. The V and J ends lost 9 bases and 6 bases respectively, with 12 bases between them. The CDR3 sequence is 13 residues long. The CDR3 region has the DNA TGTGCCAGTCTAGAGACAATTAATTCACCCCTCCACTTT. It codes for CASLETINSPLHF.

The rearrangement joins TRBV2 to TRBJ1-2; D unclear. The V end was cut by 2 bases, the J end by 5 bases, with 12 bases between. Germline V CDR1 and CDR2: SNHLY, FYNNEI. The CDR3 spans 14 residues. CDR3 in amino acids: CASSESNINYGYTF. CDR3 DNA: TGTGCCAGCAGTGAAAGTAATATAAATTATGGCTACACCTTC.

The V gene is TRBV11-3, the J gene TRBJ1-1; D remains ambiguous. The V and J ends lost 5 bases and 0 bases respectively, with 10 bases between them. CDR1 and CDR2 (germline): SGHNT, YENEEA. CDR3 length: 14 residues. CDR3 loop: CASSAVRMNTEAFF. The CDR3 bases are TGTGCCAGCAGCGCCGTCAGAATGAACACTGAAGCTTTCTTT.

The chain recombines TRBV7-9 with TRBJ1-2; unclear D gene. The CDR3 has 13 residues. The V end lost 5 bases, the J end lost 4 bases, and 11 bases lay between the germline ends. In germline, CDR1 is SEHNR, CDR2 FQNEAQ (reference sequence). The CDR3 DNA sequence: TGTGCCAGCAGCCTAGAGAGGTTCTATGGCTACACCTTC. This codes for CASSLERFYGYTF.

The CDR3 nucleotides read TGTGCCAGCTCACCAGGGGGACTAGCGGGGGTTAATGAGCAGTTCTTC. Encoded protein: CASSPGGLAGVNEQFF. The rearrangement links TRBV18 to TRBJ2-1; 14 nucleotides match TRBD2. CDR1 and CDR2 (germline): KGHSH, LQKENI. This CDR3 spans 16 amino acids. V lost 2 bases, J lost 7 bases, and 4 bases stayed unmatched.

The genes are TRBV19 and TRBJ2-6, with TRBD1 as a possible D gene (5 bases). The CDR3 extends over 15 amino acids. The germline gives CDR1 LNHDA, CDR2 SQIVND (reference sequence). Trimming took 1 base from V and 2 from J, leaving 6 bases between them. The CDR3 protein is CASSIGGTGANVLTF. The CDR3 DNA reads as TGTGCCAGTAGTATAGGGGGCACTGGGGCCAACGTCCTGACTTTC.

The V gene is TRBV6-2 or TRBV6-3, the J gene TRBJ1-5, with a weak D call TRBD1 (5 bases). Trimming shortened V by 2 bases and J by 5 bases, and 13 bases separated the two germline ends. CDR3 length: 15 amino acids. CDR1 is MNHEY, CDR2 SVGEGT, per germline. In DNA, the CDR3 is TGTGCCAGCAGTTACCGCCAGGGAGGACATCAGCCCCAGCATTTT. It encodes CASSYRQGGHQPQHF.

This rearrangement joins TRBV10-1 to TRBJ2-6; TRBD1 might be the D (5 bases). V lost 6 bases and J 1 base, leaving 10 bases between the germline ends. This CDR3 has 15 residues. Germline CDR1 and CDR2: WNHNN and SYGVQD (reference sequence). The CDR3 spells CASSRDMSGANVLTF. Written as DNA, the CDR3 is TGCGCCAGCAGCAGGGATATGTCTGGGGCCAACGTCCTGACTTTC.

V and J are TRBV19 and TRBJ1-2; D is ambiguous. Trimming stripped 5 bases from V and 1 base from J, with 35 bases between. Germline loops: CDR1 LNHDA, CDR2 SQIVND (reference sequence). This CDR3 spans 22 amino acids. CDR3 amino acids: CASSVLLALQLGKAELNYGYTF. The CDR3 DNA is TGTGCCAGTAGTGTGCTCCTGGCCCTCCAGTTGGGGAAAGCAGAACTTAACTATGGCTACACCTTC.

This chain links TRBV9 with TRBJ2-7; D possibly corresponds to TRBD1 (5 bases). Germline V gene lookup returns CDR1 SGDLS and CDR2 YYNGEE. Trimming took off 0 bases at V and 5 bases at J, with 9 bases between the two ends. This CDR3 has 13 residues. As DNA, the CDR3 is TGTGCCAGCAGCGTAGGGCTAGGGGACGAGCAGTACTTC. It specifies CASSVGLGDEQYF.

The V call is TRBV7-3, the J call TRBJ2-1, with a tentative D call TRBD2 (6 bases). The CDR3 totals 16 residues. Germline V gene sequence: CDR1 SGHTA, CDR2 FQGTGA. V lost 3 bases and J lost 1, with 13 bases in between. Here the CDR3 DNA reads TGTGCCAGCAGCTTGGACCGGGGGAGGTCCTACAATGAGCAGTTCTTC. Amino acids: CASSLDRGRSYNEQFF.

The CDR3 spells CASSEEAGGNQPQHF. In nucleotides, the CDR3 is TGTGCCAGCAGTGAGGAGGCAGGGGGCAATCAGCCCCAGCATTTT. The chain employs TRBV2 and TRBJ1-5; weak D call: TRBD1 (6 bases). The CDR3 runs 15 residues. V gave up 3 bases and J gave up 2 bases, with 11 bases separating them. Germline V gene data show CDR1 as SNHLY and CDR2 as FYNNEI. The full variable domain, in which reference TRBV2 and TRBJ1-5 provide the parts outside the CDR3, is EPEVTQTPSHQVTQMGQEVILRCVPISNHLYFYWYRQILGQKVEFLVSFYNNEISEKSEIFDDQFSVERPDGSNFTLKIRSTKLEDSAMYFCASSEEAGGNQPQHFGDGTRLSIL.

CDR3 residues: CASSDYGTGNNSPLHF. CDR3 nucleotides: TGTGCCAGCAGTGATTATGGGACAGGCAATAATTCACCCCTCCACTTT. V and J are TRBV25-1 and TRBJ1-6; 8 bases map to TRBD1. Germline V CDR1 and CDR2: MGHDK, SYGVNS. Trimming removed 3 bases from V and 5 bases from J; junction bases left unmatched: 6. CDR3 size: 16 residues.

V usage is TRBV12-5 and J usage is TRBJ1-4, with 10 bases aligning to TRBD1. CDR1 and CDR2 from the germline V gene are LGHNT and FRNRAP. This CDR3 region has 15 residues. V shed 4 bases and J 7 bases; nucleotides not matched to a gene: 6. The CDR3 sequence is CASGSPGTGAEKLFF. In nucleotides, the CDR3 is TGTGCTAGTGGTTCTCCAGGGACAGGGGCTGAAAAACTGTTTTTT.

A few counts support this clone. CDR3 coding DNA: TGTGCCAGCAGTGGGACAGGATCCCAGCCCCAGCATTTT. This sequence encodes CASSGTGSQPQHF. The rearrangement uses TRBV2 and TRBJ1-5; 7 nucleotides align to TRBD1. Germline values: CDR1 SNHLY, CDR2 FYNNEI. The V and J ends lost 4 bases and 7 bases, in that order; junction bases with no gene match: 4. This CDR3 is 13 amino acids long.

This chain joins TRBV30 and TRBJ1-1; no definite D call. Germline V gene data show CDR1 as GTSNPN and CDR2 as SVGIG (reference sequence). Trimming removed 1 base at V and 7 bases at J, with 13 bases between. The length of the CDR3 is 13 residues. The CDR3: CAWSGTAAHEAFF. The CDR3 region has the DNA TGTGCCTGGAGTGGAACCGCGGCCCATGAAGCTTTCTTT. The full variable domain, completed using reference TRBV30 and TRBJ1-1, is SQTIHQWPATLVQPVGSPLSLECTVEGTSNPNLYWYRQAAGRGLQLLFYSVGIGQISSEVPQNLSASRPQDRQFILSSKKLLLSDSGFYLCAWSGTAAHEAFFGQGTRLTVV.

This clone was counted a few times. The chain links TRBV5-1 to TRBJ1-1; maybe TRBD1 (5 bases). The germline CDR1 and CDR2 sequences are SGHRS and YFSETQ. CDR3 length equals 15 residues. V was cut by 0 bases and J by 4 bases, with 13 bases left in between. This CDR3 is CASSLGGTQGTEAFF. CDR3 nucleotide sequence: TGCGCCAGCAGCTTGGGGGGGACTCAAGGCACTGAAGCTTTCTTT.

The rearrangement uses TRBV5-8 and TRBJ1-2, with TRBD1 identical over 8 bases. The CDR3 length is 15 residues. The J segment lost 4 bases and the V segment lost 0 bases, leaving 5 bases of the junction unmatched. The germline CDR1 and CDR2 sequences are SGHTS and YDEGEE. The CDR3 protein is CASSLGQGLGYGYTF. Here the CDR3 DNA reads TGTGCCAGCAGCTTGGGACAGGGGCTAGGCTATGGCTACACCTTC.

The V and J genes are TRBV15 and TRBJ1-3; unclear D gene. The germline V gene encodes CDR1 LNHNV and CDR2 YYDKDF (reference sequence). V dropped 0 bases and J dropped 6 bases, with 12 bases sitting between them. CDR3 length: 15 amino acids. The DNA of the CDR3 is TGTGCCACCAGCAGAGATACCGTACTGACAAACACCATATATTTT. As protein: CATSRDTVLTNTIYF.

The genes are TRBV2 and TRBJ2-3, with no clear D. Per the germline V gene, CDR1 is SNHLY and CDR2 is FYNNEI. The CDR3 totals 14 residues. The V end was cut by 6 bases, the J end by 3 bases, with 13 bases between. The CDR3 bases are TGTGCCAGCAGGGGTGGGGTTAGGACAGATACGCAGTATTTT. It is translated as CASRGGVRTDTQYF.

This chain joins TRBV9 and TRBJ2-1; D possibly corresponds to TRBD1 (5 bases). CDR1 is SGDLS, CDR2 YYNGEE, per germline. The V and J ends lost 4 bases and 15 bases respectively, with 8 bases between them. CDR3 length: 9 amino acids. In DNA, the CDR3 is TGTGCCAGCAGCCCCCAGGGGTTCTTC. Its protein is CASSPQGFF.

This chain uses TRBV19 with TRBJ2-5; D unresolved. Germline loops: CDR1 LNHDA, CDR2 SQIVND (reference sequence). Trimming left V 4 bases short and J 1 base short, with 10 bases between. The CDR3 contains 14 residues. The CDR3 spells CASSTSPIQETQYF. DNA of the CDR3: TGTGCCAGTAGTACCAGTCCGATCCAAGAGACCCAGTACTTC.

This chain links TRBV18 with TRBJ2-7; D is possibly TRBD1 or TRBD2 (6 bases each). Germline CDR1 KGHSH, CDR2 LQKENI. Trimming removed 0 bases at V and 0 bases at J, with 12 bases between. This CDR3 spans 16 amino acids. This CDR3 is CASSPPGAGSSYEQYF. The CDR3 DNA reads TGTGCCAGCTCACCACCGGGGGCGGGATCCTCCTACGAGCAGTACTTC.